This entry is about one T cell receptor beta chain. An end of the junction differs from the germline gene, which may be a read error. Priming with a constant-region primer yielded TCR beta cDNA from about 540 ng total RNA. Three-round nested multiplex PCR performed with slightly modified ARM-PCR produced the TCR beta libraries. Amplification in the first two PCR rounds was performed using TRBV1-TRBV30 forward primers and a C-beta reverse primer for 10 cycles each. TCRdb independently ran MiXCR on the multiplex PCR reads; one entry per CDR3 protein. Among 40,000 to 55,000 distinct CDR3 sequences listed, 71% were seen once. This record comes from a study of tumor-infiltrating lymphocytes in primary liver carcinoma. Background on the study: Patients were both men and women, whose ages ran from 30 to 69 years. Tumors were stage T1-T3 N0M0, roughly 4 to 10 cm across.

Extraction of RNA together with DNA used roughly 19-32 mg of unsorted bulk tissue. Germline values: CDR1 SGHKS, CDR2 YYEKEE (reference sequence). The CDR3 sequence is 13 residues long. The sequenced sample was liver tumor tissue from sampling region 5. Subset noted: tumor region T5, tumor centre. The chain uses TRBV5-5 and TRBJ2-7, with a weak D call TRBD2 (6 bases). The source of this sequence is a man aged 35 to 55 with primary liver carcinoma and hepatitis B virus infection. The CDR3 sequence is CASGLALEGEQYF. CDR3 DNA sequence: TGTGCCAGCGGCTTAGCCTTGGAGGGCGAGCAGTACTTC.